This passage covers 3 T cell receptor beta chains from one sample sequenced in a study of T cell responses to AZD1222 COVID-19 vaccine. Some clones are missing from TCRdb's copy, which holds only in-frame ones; the method was immunoSEQ multiplex PCR. The table has 100,000 to 150,000 clones, about 93% seen once. This material consisted of peripheral blood, taken on day 0 of AZD1222 vaccination. These receptors were collected from an adult in good health.

The V call is TRBV14, the J call TRBJ2-3; D is unclear. Trimming took off 0 bases at V and 4 bases at J, with 17 bases between the two ends. CDR1 is SGHDN and CDR2 is FVKESK in the germline V gene. The CDR3 consists of 17 residues. CDR3 sequence (DNA): TGTGCCAGCAGCCAAGAGTTTCGAGATGGATTCTCAGATACGCAGTATTTT. Amino acid sequence: CASSQEFRDGFSDTQYF.

This chain joins TRBV2 and TRBJ1-1; no clear D gene. Germline loops: CDR1 SNHLY, CDR2 FYNNEI. Trimming took 6 bases from V and 4 from J, leaving 9 bases between them. This CDR3 contains 12 residues. The DNA of the CDR3 is TGTGCCAGCAGGGGAGCGGGCACTGAAGCTTTCTTT. It codes for CASRGAGTEAFF.

The J gene is TRBJ2-5, the V gene TRBV27; D is ambiguous. The CDR3 extends over 13 amino acids. The V end was cut by 6 bases, the J end by 0 bases, with 8 bases between. Germline values: CDR1 MNHEY, CDR2 SMNVEV (reference sequence). This chain's CDR3 is CASSSLHQETQYF. The CDR3 nucleotides read TGTGCCAGCAGCTCGTTACACCAAGAGACCCAGTACTTC.